This entry describes one T cell receptor beta chain. This sample is drawn from a study of shared T cell receptors in the human thymus. This CDR3 is 14 amino acids long. Germline lookup yields CDR1 MNHNY and CDR2 SVGAGI (reference sequence). Between the trimmed V and J ends, which lost 2 bases and 5 bases, there was a span of 12 bases. Some clones are missing from TCRdb's copy, which holds only in-frame ones; the method was immunoSEQ multiplex PCR. Here the sample spans some 400,000 clones, approximately 95% being singletons. The receptor was derived from a human donor. The source material was thymocytes. The chain employs TRBV6-6 and TRBJ1-1, with TRBD1 as a possible D gene (5 bases). CDR3 sequence (DNA): TGTGCCAGCAGTTACGGGGCGCTTAAAACTGAAGCTTTCTTT. This gives the protein CASSYGALKTEAFF.